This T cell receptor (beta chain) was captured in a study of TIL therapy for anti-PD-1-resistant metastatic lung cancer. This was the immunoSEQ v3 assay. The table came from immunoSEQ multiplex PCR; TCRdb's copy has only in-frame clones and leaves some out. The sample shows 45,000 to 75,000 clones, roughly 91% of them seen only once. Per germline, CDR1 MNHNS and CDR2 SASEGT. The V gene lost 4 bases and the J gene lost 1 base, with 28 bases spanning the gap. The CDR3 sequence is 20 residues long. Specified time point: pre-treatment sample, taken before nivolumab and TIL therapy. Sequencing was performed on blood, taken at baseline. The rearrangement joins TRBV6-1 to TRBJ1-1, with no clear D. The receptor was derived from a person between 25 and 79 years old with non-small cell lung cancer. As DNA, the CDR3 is TGTGCCAGCAGTGCGGACGGGATTAGGACTTACGGAGACCCGAACACTGAAGCTTTCTTT. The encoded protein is CASSADGIRTYGDPNTEAFF.